This paragraph reports one T cell receptor (beta chain). In the original workflow: Nucleated cell counts were estimated from reference gene primer amplification. Sequencing was performed with immunoSEQ multiplex PCR; in TCRdb, only in-frame clones are kept and a portion is missing. The V and J calls and clone size come from that table; D and trimming were worked out from the DNA. The data show about 140,000 clones, less than 85% seen once. Trimming cost V 7 bases and J 1 base, with 13 bases left between them. The germline V gene has CDR1 LNHDA and CDR2 SQIVND (reference sequence). The CDR3 has 14 amino acids. The data originate from a study of blood T cell repertoires in COVID-19. Across the study: T cells, B-cell-depleted T cells, or PBMCs provided the cDNA or gDNA that served as material.

The specimen was peripheral blood. This sequence was found in a human donor in a cohort sampled during active COVID-19. V usage is TRBV19 and J usage is TRBJ1-2; D is ambiguous. CDR3 region: CASIPTRDNYGYTF. CDR3 DNA: TGTGCCAGTATTCCAACTCGGGATAACTATGGCTACACCTTC.